Each of the 28 T cell receptor beta chains below was sequenced from the same sample in a study of blood T cell repertoires in COVID-19. Clones were read by immunoSEQ multiplex PCR, and TCRdb kept only the in-frame ones, dropping some. The profile shows roughly 480,000 clones, approximately 89% of them singletons. The sequencing input was peripheral blood. The receptors come from a man aged 18 to 35 with COVID-19, enrolled during active disease.

This clone is a singleton in its sample. The genes are TRBV21-1 and TRBJ2-7; the D call TRBD2 from the table was never checked on the DNA. TRBV21-1 is given as a pseudogene. CDR3 length: 16 amino acids. CDR3 loop: CASSKARDGSLVEQYF. The CDR3 coding sequence is TGTGCCAGCAGCAAAGCGCGAGACGGGAGCTTGGTCGAGCAGTACTTC.

This clone occurred once. The rearrangement uses TRBV5-5 and TRBJ1-4, with 7 positions matching TRBD1. The CDR3 extends over 15 amino acids. Germline loops: CDR1 SGHKS, CDR2 YYEKEE (reference sequence). J lost 3 bases, V lost 2 bases, and 4 bases had no gene match. Written as DNA, the CDR3 is TGTGCCAGCAGCTTTGGACAGGACCCTAATGAAAAACTGTTTTTT. This encodes CASSFGQDPNEKLFF.

The chain couples TRBV5-1 to TRBJ2-1; 11 bases map to TRBD2. Losses at the gene ends were 4 bases for V and 7 bases for J; bases not matched to a gene: 7. This CDR3 is 15 amino acids long. Germline V CDR1 and CDR2: SGHRS, YFSETQ. This chain's CDR3 is CASSLTSGGPNEQFF. CDR3 in DNA: TGCGCCAGCAGCCTCACTAGCGGGGGCCCGAATGAGCAGTTCTTC.

With regard to this clone: Its ends do not fully match the called genes, so a read error is possible. The DNA of the CDR3 is TGTGCCACCAGCGGCGGGGAGAACTACGAGCAGTACTTC. Translating it yields CATSGGENYEQYF. V gene TRBV7-9 combines with J gene TRBJ2-7; D perhaps matches TRBD2 (6 bases). The CDR3 is made up of 13 amino acids. The germline V gene has CDR1 SEHNR and CDR2 FQNEAQ (reference sequence).

This clone was observed a few times. V and J are TRBV6-5 and TRBJ1-6; D call uncertain. V gave up 1 base and J gave up 8 bases, with 15 bases separating them. This CDR3 spans 16 amino acids. CDR1 MNHEY and CDR2 SVGAGI come from the germline V gene. The CDR3: CASSYYLRVGHSPLHF. CDR3 nucleotides: TGTGCCAGCAGTTACTACCTGAGGGTTGGGCATTCACCCCTCCACTTT.

The chain recombines TRBV30 with TRBJ1-4; 8 positions match TRBD1. The CDR3 is 14 residues long. Germline CDR1 and CDR2: GTSNPN and SVGIG (reference sequence). Trimming at V came to 2 bases and at J to 8 bases, leaving 7 bases not matched to a gene. The CDR3, as DNA: TGTGCCTGGAGTTCCGGGACAGGCGGGGAAAAACTGTTTTTT. Its protein is CAWSSGTGGEKLFF. Complete variable domain (other parts from reference TRBV30 and TRBJ1-4): SQTIHQWPATLVQPVGSPLSLECTVEGTSNPNLYWYRQAAGRGLQLLFYSVGIGQISSEVPQNLSASRPQDRQFILSSKKLLLSDSGFYLCAWSSGTGGEKLFFGSGTQLSVL.

The chain couples TRBV7-9 to TRBJ2-5, with a possible D match to TRBD2 (6 bases). V shed 3 bases and J shed 4 bases, with 12 bases lying between them. Germline CDR1 SEHNR, CDR2 FQNEAQ (reference sequence). The CDR3 has 14 amino acids. The CDR3 sequence: CASSLRASAETQYF. The CDR3 region has the DNA TGTGCCAGCAGCTTGAGGGCTAGCGCAGAGACCCAGTACTTC.

The genes are TRBV4-2 and TRBJ2-2; D gene unclear. The CDR3 spans 16 residues. The germline V gene encodes CDR1 LGHNA and CDR2 YNFKEQ. V was pared by 0 bases and J by 3 bases, with 11 bases between. The CDR3 DNA sequence: TGTGCCAGCAGCCAAGAAGGCAGGCGATACACCGGGGAGCTGTTTTTT. The encoded protein is CASSQEGRRYTGELFF.

The chain uses TRBV18 and TRBJ1-1; 8 nucleotides align to TRBD1. CDR1 and CDR2 from the germline V gene are KGHSH and LQKENI. The J segment lost 0 bases and the V segment lost 2 bases, leaving 8 bases of the junction unmatched. CDR3 length: 17 amino acids. The CDR3 is CASSPIPGGRLNTEAFF. The CDR3 DNA sequence: TGTGCCAGCTCACCAATCCCAGGGGGCCGGTTGAACACTGAAGCTTTCTTT.

This sequence joins TRBV4-1 and TRBJ2-3; no definite D call. The V gene's germline CDR1 is MGHRA and CDR2 YSYEKL. This CDR3 is 17 amino acids long. Between the trimmed V and J ends, which lost 6 bases and 0 bases, there was a span of 19 bases. As DNA, the CDR3 is TGCGCCAGCAGTCGAAATAGACTGGGTCTTAGCACAGATACGCAGTATTTT. It specifies CASSRNRLGLSTDTQYF.

This clone was seen only once. CDR3 nucleotides: TGTGCCAGCAGTACACAGGGGGCGGGGACTGAAGCTTTCTTT. This translates into CASSTQGAGTEAFF. This chain uses TRBV5-4 with TRBJ1-1, with 9 bases identical to TRBD1. The CDR3 extends over 14 amino acids. After removal of 5 bases from V and 5 bases from J, the junction contained 7 bases not matched to a gene. Per germline, CDR1 SGHNT and CDR2 YYREEE (reference sequence).

The J gene is TRBJ2-3, the V gene TRBV11-3; 11 bases align to TRBD2. V was clipped by 3 bases and J by 1 base; unmatched bases: 9. This CDR3 has 18 residues. Germline V lookup: CDR1 SGHNT, CDR2 YENEEA. CDR3 DNA: TGTGCCAGCAGCTTCGGGACTAGCGGATTTACTGGCACAGATACGCAGTATTTT. Its translation: CASSFGTSGFTGTDTQYF.

This clone occurred once. The rearrangement links TRBV4-1 to TRBJ1-1; D possibly corresponds to TRBD1 (5 bases). Per germline, CDR1 MGHRA and CDR2 YSYEKL. The CDR3 spans 13 residues. The V end lost 2 bases, the J end lost 6 bases, and 10 bases lay between the germline ends. DNA for the CDR3: TGCGCCAGCAGCCAATCCCGGACATCTGAAGCTTTCTTT. Translated: CASSQSRTSEAFF.

Regarding this clone: One base away lies a much larger clone, so this may be a sequencing read error. This chain connects TRBV10-1 to TRBJ2-2, with 10 positions matching TRBD1. CDR1 is WNHNN and CDR2 is SYGVQD in the germline V gene (reference sequence). This CDR3 comprises 17 residues. DNA for the CDR3: TGCGCCAGCAGTGACCCGGGGGACAGGGGAGGCACCGGGAAGCTGTTTTTT. Residues: CASSDPGDRGGTGKLFF.

The genes are TRBV27 and TRBJ1-2; D perhaps matches TRBD1 (5 bases). This CDR3 comprises 14 residues. V gave up 6 bases and J gave up 7 bases, with 18 bases separating them. Germline CDR1 is MNHEY and CDR2 is SMNVEV (reference sequence). CDR3 in amino acids: CASSQLGQGGGYTF. The CDR3 DNA follows: TGTGCCAGCAGCCAGCTGGGGCAGGGAGGTGGCTACACCTTC.

V gene TRBV19 combines with J gene TRBJ1-2, with 9 bases aligning to TRBD1. The CDR3 covers 12 residues. V lost 11 bases to trimming and J lost 8 bases; unmatched junction nucleotides: 9. Germline assignment: CDR1 LNHDA and CDR2 SQIVND (reference sequence). The CDR3 bases are TGTGCCTCTACACAGGGGGCAGGAGGCTACACCTTC. Its protein product is CASTQGAGGYTF. The variable domain in full, completed from reference TRBV19 and TRBJ1-2, reads DGGITQSPKYLFRKEGQNVTLSCEQNLNHDAMYWYRQDPGQGLRLIYYSQIVNDFQKGDIAEGYSVSREKKESFPLTVTSAQKNPTAFYLCASTQGAGGYTFGSGTRLTVV.

This sequence joins TRBV5-1 and TRBJ2-7, with TRBD1 identical over 9 bases. V was pared by 4 bases and J by 5 bases, with 10 bases of the junction left unmatched. The CDR3 runs to 15 residues. Germline V gene data show CDR1 as SGHRS and CDR2 as YFSETQ. The CDR3 bases are TGCGCCAGCAGCGCCATCGGGACAGGGCTCAACGAGCAGTACTTC. Amino acids: CASSAIGTGLNEQYF.

This clone showed up just once. This chain uses TRBV20-1 with TRBJ2-1, with TRBD1 as a possible D gene (6 bases). From germline, CDR1 is DFQATT and CDR2 SNEGSKA (reference sequence). This CDR3 spans 14 amino acids. Trimming removed 6 bases from V and 9 bases from J, with 21 bases in between. The CDR3 is CSASLRGGRGEQFF. The CDR3 bases are TGCAGTGCCAGTTTAAGAGGGGGACGCGGTGAGCAGTTCTTC.

This clone showed up just once. The J gene is TRBJ1-2, the V gene TRBV5-1; the D is unclear. The CDR3 has 16 residues. Looked up from germline, CDR1 is SGHRS and CDR2 is YFSETQ. Trimming took 0 bases from V and 2 from J, leaving 14 bases between them. CDR3 in amino acids: CASSLDPRELNYGYTF. CDR3 DNA sequence: TGCGCCAGCAGCTTGGACCCGCGTGAACTAAACTATGGCTACACCTTC.

The chain uses TRBV5-5 and TRBJ2-5; D possibly corresponds to TRBD2 (6 bases). This CDR3 has 15 amino acids. Trimming removed 5 bases from V and 2 bases from J, with 16 bases in between. Germline V CDR1 and CDR2: SGHKS, YYEKEE (reference sequence). The CDR3 DNA reads as TGTGCCAGCAGTCTGGGGGAGGCCACTCAAGAGACCCAGTACTTC. Its protein is CASSLGEATQETQYF.

The V gene is TRBV6-5, the J gene TRBJ2-5; TRBD1 matches 7 bases. The CDR3 consists of 14 residues. The ends lost 2 bases at V and 4 bases at J; junction bases unmatched: 4. Germline V gives CDR1 MNHEY, CDR2 SVGAGI. The CDR3 coding sequence is TGTGCCAGCAGTTACCAAACAGGGGTAGAGACCCAGTACTTC. Its translation: CASSYQTGVETQYF.

The chain employs TRBV3-1 (or the pseudogene TRBV3-2) and TRBJ2-3; D call uncertain. This CDR3 has 16 residues. V lost 0 bases and J 0 bases, leaving 10 bases between the germline ends. Per the germline V gene, CDR1 is LGHDT and CDR2 is YNNKEL (reference sequence). CDR3 DNA: TGTGCCAGCAGCCAAGATTCGGGTTCTAGCACAGATACGCAGTATTTT. It encodes CASSQDSGSSTDTQYF.

The V call is TRBV3-1 (or the pseudogene TRBV3-2), the J call TRBJ1-4; 7 positions match TRBD1. CDR1 and CDR2 from the germline V gene are LGHDT and YNNKEL (reference sequence). Trimming at V came to 1 base and at J to 8 bases, leaving 4 bases not matched to a gene. This CDR3 contains 14 residues. The CDR3 nucleotides read TGTGCCAGCAGCCAAGGAGGGGGCAACGAAAAACTGTTTTTT. Translation: CASSQGGGNEKLFF.

V and J are TRBV5-1 and TRBJ2-7; TRBD2 is a possible D gene (6 bases). Trimming took off 7 bases at V and 6 bases at J, with 14 bases between the two ends. The CDR3 is 12 residues long. Germline CDR1 reads SGHRS; CDR2 reads YFSETQ. CDR3 nucleotide sequence: TGCGCCAGCGGCGGGACGGTGGGCGAGCAGTACTTC. It is translated as CASGGTVGEQYF. The full variable domain, its missing parts supplied by reference TRBV5-1 and TRBJ2-7, is KAGVTQTPRYLIKTRGQQVTLSCSPISGHRSVSWYQQTPGQGLQFLFEYFSETQRNKGNFPGRFSGRQFSNSRSEMNVSTLELGDSALYLCASGGTVGEQYFGPGTRLTVT.

The rearrangement uses TRBV12-3 or TRBV12-4 and TRBJ1-2; weak D call: TRBD1 (5 bases). This CDR3 spans 13 amino acids. V lost 3 bases and J lost 3, with 8 bases in between. The CDR3 region has the DNA TGTGCCAGCAGTTTTGGGGGGGACTATGGCTACACCTTC. This translates into CASSFGGDYGYTF.

This chain links TRBV9 with TRBJ2-2; D possibly corresponds to TRBD2 (5 bases). Germline assignment: CDR1 SGDLS and CDR2 YYNGEE. The V end lost 4 bases, the J end lost 7 bases, and 17 bases lay between the germline ends. CDR3 size: 15 residues. For the CDR3, the DNA is TGTGCCAGCAGCACCGGACTCGTCCGGGGCGGGGAGCTGTTTTTT. Translating it yields CASSTGLVRGGELFF.

The genes are TRBV29-1 and TRBJ1-3, with unresolved D. The germline V gene encodes CDR1 SQVTM and CDR2 ANQGSEA. The germline V and J ends were trimmed by 1 base and 4 bases, with 11 bases remaining between them. The CDR3 loop spans 14 amino acids. The CDR3 region is CSVEVSDSGNTIYF. DNA for the CDR3: TGCAGCGTTGAAGTATCTGACTCCGGAAACACCATATATTTT.

The V gene is TRBV28, the J gene TRBJ2-1, with a tentative D call TRBD2 (6 bases). Trimming stripped 5 bases from V and 4 bases from J, with 15 bases between. This CDR3 region has 15 residues. The germline V gene encodes CDR1 MDHEN and CDR2 SYDVKM. The CDR3 DNA reads TGTGCCAGCAGTCTAGAGCGAGGAGGGTACAATGAGCAGTTCTTC. Its translation is CASSLERGGYNEQFF.